This T cell receptor (beta chain) was found in a study of T cell repertoires in cytomegalovirus infection. MiXCR, run by TCRdb on the reads, gives a single entry per CDR3 protein. The data show approximately 500,000 distinct CDR3 sequences, around a quarter seen once. This clonotype was detected a few times. The sequence was obtained from a human donor in good health (CMV status not recorded). Some clones in this sample may be carry-over from other donors' samples. Material: PBMCs.

The CDR3 DNA sequence: TGTGCCAGCAGCTACCGACTAGCAGGCTCCTACAATGAGCAGTTCTTC. It translates to CASSYRLAGSYNEQFF. V usage is TRBV5-6 and J usage is TRBJ2-1, with 7 bases that match TRBD2. CDR1 SGHDT and CDR2 YYEEEE come from the germline V gene. CDR3 length equals 16 residues. V trimming: 3 bases; J trimming: 0 bases; junction bases outside the gene matches: 6.